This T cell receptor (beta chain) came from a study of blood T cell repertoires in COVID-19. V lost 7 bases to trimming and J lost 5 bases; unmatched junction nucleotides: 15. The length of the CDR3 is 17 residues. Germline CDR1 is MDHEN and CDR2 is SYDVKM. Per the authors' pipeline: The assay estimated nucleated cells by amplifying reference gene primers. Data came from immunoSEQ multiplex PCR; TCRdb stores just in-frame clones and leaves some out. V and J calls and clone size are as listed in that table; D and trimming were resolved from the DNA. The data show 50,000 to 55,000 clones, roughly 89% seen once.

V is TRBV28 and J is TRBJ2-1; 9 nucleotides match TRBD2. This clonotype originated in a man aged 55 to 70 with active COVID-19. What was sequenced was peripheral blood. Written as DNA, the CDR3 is TGTGCCAGCAAGGGAACTAGCGGGCGCCGGGGGAACAATGAGCAGTTCTTC. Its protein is CASKGTSGRRGNNEQFF. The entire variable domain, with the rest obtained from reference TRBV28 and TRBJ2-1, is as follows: DVKVTQSSRYLVKRTGEKVFLECVQDMDHENMFWYRQDPGLGLRLIYFSYDVKMKEKGDIPEGYSVSREKKERFSLILESASTNQTSMYLCASKGTSGRRGNNEQFFGPGTRLTVL.